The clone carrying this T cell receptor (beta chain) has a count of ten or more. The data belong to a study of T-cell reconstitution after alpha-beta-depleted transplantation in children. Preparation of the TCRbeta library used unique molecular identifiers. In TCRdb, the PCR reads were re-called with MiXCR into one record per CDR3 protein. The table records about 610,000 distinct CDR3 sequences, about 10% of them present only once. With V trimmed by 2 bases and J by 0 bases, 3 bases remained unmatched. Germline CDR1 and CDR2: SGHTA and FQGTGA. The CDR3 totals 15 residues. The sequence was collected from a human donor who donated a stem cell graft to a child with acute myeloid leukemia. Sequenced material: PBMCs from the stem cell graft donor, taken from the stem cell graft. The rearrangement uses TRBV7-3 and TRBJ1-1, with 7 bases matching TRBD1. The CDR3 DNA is TGTGCCAGCAGCTTATTGGGACAGATGAACACTGAAGCTTTCTTT. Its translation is CASSLLGQMNTEAFF.